A single sample gave rise to the 18 T cell receptor beta chains below, sequenced in a study of T cells in Graves' hyperthyroidism and ophthalmopathy. TCR beta CDR3 region amplification was performed from RNA transcripts. Researchers ran a first-round RT-PCR on the TCR CDR3 using the HTBI primer set. TCRdb re-derived calls from the multiplex PCR reads in MiXCR, one entry per CDR3 protein. This table holds 500,000 to 650,000 distinct CDR3 sequences, about a sixth found once. The sequencing sample was made of blood. Receptors originate from a young woman with Graves' ophthalmopathy.

At least ten counts were recorded for this clonotype. The CDR3 sequence is CASKIDFTGELFF. The CDR3, as DNA: TGTGCCAGCAAGATAGATTTCACCGGGGAGCTGTTTTTT. This sequence joins TRBV28 and TRBJ2-2; D call uncertain. The germline gives CDR1 MDHEN, CDR2 SYDVKM. There are 13 residues in the CDR3. V lost 7 bases, J lost 4 bases, and 10 bases lay in between.

This clonotype occurred many times. The V and J genes are TRBV29-1 and TRBJ2-5; D assignment may be TRBD1 or TRBD2 (7 bases each). The CDR3 runs to 13 residues. V lost 6 bases and J 4 bases, leaving 15 bases between the germline ends. CDR1 and CDR2 (germline): SQVTM, ANQGSEA. The CDR3 is CSVDGEGAETQYF. CDR3 DNA: TGCAGCGTGGACGGGGAGGGGGCAGAGACCCAGTACTTC.

This clonotype has at least ten counts. CDR3 sequence: CASSFNPDEQYF. The CDR3 DNA is TGTGCCAGCAGTTTTAATCCGGACGAGCAGTACTTC. This sequence joins TRBV28 and TRBJ2-7; D not certain. The V end lost 3 bases, the J end lost 5 bases, and 8 bases lay between the germline ends. Germline CDR1 MDHEN, CDR2 SYDVKM. The CDR3 totals 12 residues.

The chain joins TRBV5-4 to TRBJ1-1; D is unresolved. CDR1 is SGHNT, CDR2 YYREEE, per germline (reference sequence). The CDR3 length is 14 residues. V was trimmed by 6 bases and J by 1 base, leaving 13 bases between them. The CDR3, as DNA: TGTGCCAGCATCCAGACACCTAGGAACACTGAAGCTTTCTTT. Its translation is CASIQTPRNTEAFF.

As for this clonotype: A much bigger clone sits one base away, suggesting this may be a read error. This sequence joins TRBV6-5 and TRBJ2-2; 8 bases map to TRBD2. V gave up 4 bases and J gave up 1 base; unmatched junction bases: 5. CDR1 is MNHEY and CDR2 is SVGAGI in the germline V gene. This CDR3 contains 16 residues. CDR3 sequence: CASSSSLAVNTGELFF. In nucleotides, the CDR3 is TGTGCCAGCAGTTCTTCACTAGCGGTGAACACCGGGGAGCTGTTTTTT.

This clonotype was observed many times. The chain recombines TRBV11-2 with TRBJ2-7; 9 bases match TRBD1. CDR1 and CDR2 from the germline V gene are SGHAT and FQNNGV. V lost 7 bases, J lost 2 bases, and 6 bases stayed unmatched. This CDR3 comprises 14 residues. DNA of the CDR3: TGTGCCAGCAACTGGGACAGGGACACCTACGAGCAGTACTTC. Its protein is CASNWDRDTYEQYF.

Concerning this clonotype itself: With a much larger clone just one base away, this may be a read error. It is likely a read error, because the conserved phenylalanine at the end of the CDR3 is missing. The chain combines TRBV2 with TRBJ1-1, with D hard to call. V lost 3 bases and J 3 bases, leaving 14 bases between the germline ends. This CDR3 contains 15 residues. Germline V gene data show CDR1 as SNHLY and CDR2 as FYNNEI. The CDR3 nucleotides are TGTGCCAGCAGTGAGCTCGGGGAAAGGGACACTGAAGCTTTCTCT. This translates into CASSELGERDTEAFS.

This clonotype was seen many times. J is TRBJ1-1 and V is TRBV28; D remains ambiguous. The CDR3 loop spans 11 amino acids. Germline CDR1 is MDHEN and CDR2 is SYDVKM. The V gene lost 1 base and the J gene lost 7 bases, with 4 bases spanning the gap. In DNA, the CDR3 is TGTGCCAGCAGTTTATATAGTGAAGCTTTCTTT. Translation gives CASSLYSEAFF.

Concerning this clonotype: A single base separates this from a much larger clone, so it may be a read error. The rearrangement uses TRBV7-8 and TRBJ2-2; 9 bases fit TRBD1. The germline V gene encodes CDR1 SGHVS and CDR2 FQNEAQ. There are 14 residues in the CDR3. The CDR3 spells CASSWTGDSGGLFF. CDR3 bases: TGTGCCAGCAGCTGGACAGGGGATTCCGGGGGGCTGTTTTTT.

In this sample, this clonotype turned up a few times. This chain links TRBV20-1 with TRBJ1-1, with 8 bases that match TRBD1. From germline, CDR1 is DFQATT and CDR2 SNEGSKA (reference sequence). This CDR3 has 12 amino acids. This CDR3 is CSTPGGATEAFF. The CDR3 DNA is TGCAGCACTCCAGGGGGCGCCACTGAAGCTTTCTTT.

In its sample, this clonotype was seen a few times. The chain combines TRBV15 with TRBJ2-5; D gene uncertain. Trimming cost V 5 bases and J 5 bases, with 24 bases left between them. Germline V gives CDR1 LNHNV, CDR2 YYDKDF (reference sequence). The CDR3 sequence is 17 residues long. The chain's CDR3 is CATSGSGNLGFEETQYF. The CDR3 nucleotides are TGTGCCACCAGCGGTTCGGGCAACCTCGGTTTTGAGGAGACCCAGTACTTC.

This clonotype turned up a few times. V gene TRBV4-1 combines with J gene TRBJ2-3; D is possibly TRBD2 (7 bases). Trimming removed 0 bases at V and 0 bases at J, with 10 bases between. The CDR3 runs to 16 residues. Germline V CDR1 and CDR2: MGHRA, YSYEKL. CDR3 DNA sequence: TGCGCCAGCAGCCAAGATGGGGGGGCGAGCACAGATACGCAGTATTTT. Encoded protein: CASSQDGGASTDTQYF.

The chain uses TRBV20-1 and TRBJ2-2, with 10 bases fitting TRBD2. The CDR3 totals 16 residues. Germline assignment: CDR1 DFQATT and CDR2 SNEGSKA (reference sequence). V shed 6 bases, J shed 7 bases, and the junction held 14 bases outside the gene matches. DNA of the CDR3: TGCAGTGCCCCTGGGCGAAGCGGGGGGGTTGACGGGGAGCTGTTTTTT. This encodes CSAPGRSGGVDGELFF.

This clonotype was seen at least ten times. This chain joins TRBV6-2 or TRBV6-3 and TRBJ2-3; tentatively, D is TRBD2 (5 bases). Germline V gene data show CDR1 as MNHEY and CDR2 as SVGEGT. CDR3 length equals 14 residues. V lost 6 bases to trimming and J lost 4 bases, with 14 bases between them. DNA for the CDR3: TGTGCCAGCAGAATAGCGTCAAGGGCAGATACGCAGTATTTT. Translating it yields CASRIASRADTQYF.

The rearrangement links TRBV4-1 to TRBJ2-2; D unclear. This CDR3 comprises 15 residues. Per the germline V gene, CDR1 is MGHRA and CDR2 is YSYEKL. V lost 0 bases to trimming and J lost 4 bases, with 9 bases between them. CDR3 sequence (DNA): TGCGCCAGCAGCCAAGAGCCTCACGCCACCGGGGAGCTGTTTTTT. The encoded protein is CASSQEPHATGELFF.

This clonotype has only a few counts. The chain combines TRBV28 with TRBJ1-3; D is possibly TRBD1 (6 bases). In germline, CDR1 is MDHEN, CDR2 SYDVKM. This CDR3 has 16 amino acids. Trimming cost V 3 bases and J 2 bases, with 14 bases left between them. The CDR3: CASSFAGELAGNTIYF. CDR3 bases: TGTGCCAGCAGTTTCGCAGGGGAGTTAGCTGGAAACACCATATATTTT.

The V and J genes are TRBV6-1 and TRBJ2-5; unclear D gene. CDR1 and CDR2 from the germline V gene are MNHNS and SASEGT. There are 11 residues in the CDR3. Trimming pared 7 bases from V and 5 bases from J, leaving 8 bases between. In DNA, the CDR3 is TGTGCCAGCACCGAAAAGGAGACCCAGTACTTC. Amino acid sequence: CASTEKETQYF.

J is TRBJ1-1 and V is TRBV18, with no clear D. The CDR3 is 15 residues long. The V end was cut by 6 bases, the J end by 2 bases, with 16 bases between. Germline CDR1 reads KGHSH; CDR2 reads LQKENI. CDR3 loop: CASSDSLDRNTEAFF. CDR3 DNA: TGTGCCAGCTCCGATTCCTTAGACCGAAACACTGAAGCTTTCTTT.